Sequencing of this T cell receptor beta chain was carried out in a study of blood T cell repertoires in COVID-19. At the level of the study: The cDNA or gDNA used as material had been derived from T cells, B-cell-depleted T cells, or PBMCs.

The CDR3 covers 12 residues. V dropped 3 bases and J dropped 9; count of bases not matched to a gene: 0. Per the authors' pipeline: Reference gene primer amplification gave estimated nucleated cell counts. Assay used: immunoSEQ multiplex PCR; TCRdb lists only in-frame clones, some missing. The V and J calls and clone size come from that table; D and trimming were worked out from the DNA. The sample has roughly 180,000 clones, over 80% seen once. Donors were grouped by their self-reported clinical history. Sequenced: PBMCs or T cells enriched from blood (not recorded which). The receptor was isolated from a woman aged 60-75 years who had recovered from COVID-19. The chain carries TRBV12-3 or TRBV12-4 and TRBJ2-1, with 9 bases that match TRBD2. This CDR3 is CASSLTSGEQFF. Here the CDR3 DNA reads TGTGCCAGCAGTTTGACTAGCGGTGAGCAGTTCTTC.